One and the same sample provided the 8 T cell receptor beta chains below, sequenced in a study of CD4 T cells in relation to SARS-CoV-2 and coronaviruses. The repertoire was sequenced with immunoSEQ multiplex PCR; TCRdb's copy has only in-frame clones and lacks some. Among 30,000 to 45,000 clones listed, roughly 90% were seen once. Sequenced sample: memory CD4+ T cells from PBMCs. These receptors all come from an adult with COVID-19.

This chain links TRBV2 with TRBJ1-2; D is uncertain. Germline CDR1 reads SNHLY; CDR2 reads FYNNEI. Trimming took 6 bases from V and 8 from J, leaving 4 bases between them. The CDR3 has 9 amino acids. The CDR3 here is CASREGYTF. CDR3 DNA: TGTGCCAGCAGGGAGGGCTACACCTTC. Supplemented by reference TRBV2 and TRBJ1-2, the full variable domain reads EPEVTQTPSHQVTQMGQEVILRCVPISNHLYFYWYRQILGQKVEFLVSFYNNEISEKSEIFDDQFSVERPDGSNFTLKIRSTKLEDSAMYFCASREGYTFGSGTRLTVV.

The CDR3 DNA reads as TGCGCCAGCAGCTTTAGGGGGGCGGACGAAAAACTGTTTTTT. It yields the protein CASSFRGADEKLFF. V is TRBV5-1 and J is TRBJ1-4; D may be TRBD1 (6 bases). The length of the CDR3 is 14 residues. The V end lost 2 bases, the J end lost 8 bases, and 13 bases lay between the germline ends. CDR1 is SGHRS, CDR2 YFSETQ, per germline.

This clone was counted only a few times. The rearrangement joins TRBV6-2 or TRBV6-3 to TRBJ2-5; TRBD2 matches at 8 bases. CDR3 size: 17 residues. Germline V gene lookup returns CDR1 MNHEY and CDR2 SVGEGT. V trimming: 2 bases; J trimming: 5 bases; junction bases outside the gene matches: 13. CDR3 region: CASSYGATSVLGETQYF. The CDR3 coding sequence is TGTGCCAGCAGTTACGGCGCGACTAGCGTCCTGGGGGAGACCCAGTACTTC.

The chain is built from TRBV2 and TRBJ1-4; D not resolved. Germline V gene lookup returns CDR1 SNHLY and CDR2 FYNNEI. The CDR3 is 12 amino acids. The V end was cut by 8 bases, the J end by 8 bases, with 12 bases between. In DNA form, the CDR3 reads TGTGCCAGCTTCGGTCGTGGGGAAAAACTGTTTTTT. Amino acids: CASFGRGEKLFF.

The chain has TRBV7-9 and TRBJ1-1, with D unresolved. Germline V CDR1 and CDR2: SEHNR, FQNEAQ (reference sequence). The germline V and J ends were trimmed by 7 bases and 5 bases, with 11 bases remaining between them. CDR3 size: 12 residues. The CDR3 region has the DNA TGTGCCAGCACCAACCTCGGGACTGAAGCTTTCTTT. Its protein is CASTNLGTEAFF.

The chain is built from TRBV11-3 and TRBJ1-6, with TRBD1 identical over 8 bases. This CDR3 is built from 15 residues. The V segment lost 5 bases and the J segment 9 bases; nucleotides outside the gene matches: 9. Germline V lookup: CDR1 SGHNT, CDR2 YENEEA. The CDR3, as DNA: TGTGCCAGCAGCCCCGTCGGACAGGGAGGTTCACCCCTCCACTTT. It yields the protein CASSPVGQGGSPLHF.

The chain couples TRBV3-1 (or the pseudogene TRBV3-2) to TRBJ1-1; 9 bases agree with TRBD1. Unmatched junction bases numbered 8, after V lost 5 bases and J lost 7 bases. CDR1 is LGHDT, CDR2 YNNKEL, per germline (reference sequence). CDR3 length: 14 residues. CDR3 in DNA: TGTGCCAGCAGCGCCACAGGGGGCGCGGTTGAAGCTTTCTTT. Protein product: CASSATGGAVEAFF.

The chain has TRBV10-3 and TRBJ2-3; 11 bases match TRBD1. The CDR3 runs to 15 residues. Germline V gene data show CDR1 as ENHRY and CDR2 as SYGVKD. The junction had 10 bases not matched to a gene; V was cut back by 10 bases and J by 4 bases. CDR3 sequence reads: CATISGQGAPDTQYF. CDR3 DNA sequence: TGTGCCACCATATCTGGACAGGGGGCCCCAGATACGCAGTATTTT.